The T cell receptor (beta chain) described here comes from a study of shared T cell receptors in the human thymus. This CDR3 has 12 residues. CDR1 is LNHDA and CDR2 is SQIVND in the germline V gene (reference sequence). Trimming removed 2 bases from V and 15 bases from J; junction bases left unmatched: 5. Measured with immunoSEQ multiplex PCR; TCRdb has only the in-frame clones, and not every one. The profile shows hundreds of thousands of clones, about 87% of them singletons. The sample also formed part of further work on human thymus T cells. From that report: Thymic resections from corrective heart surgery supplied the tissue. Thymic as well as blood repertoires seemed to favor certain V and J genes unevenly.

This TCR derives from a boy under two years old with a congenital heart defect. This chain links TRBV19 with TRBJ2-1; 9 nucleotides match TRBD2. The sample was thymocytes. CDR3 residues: CASSIPAGGLFF. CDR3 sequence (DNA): TGTGCCAGTAGTATACCAGCGGGAGGCCTGTTCTTC.